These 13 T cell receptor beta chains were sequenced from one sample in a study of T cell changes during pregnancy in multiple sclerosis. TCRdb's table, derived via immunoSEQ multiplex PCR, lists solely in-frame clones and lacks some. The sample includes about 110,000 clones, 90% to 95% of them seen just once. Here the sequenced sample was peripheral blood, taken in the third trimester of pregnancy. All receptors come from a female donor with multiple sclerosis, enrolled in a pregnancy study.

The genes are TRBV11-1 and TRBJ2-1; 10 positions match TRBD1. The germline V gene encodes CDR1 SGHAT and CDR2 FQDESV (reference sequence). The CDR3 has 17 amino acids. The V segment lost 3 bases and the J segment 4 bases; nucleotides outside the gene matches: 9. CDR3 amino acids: CASSFYPRDRGYNEQFF. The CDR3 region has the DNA TGTGCCAGCAGCTTTTATCCCCGGGACAGGGGATACAATGAGCAGTTCTTC.

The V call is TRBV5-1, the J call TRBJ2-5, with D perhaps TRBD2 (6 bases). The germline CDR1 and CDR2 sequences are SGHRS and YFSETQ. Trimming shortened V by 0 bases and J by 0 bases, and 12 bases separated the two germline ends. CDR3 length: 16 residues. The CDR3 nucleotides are TGCGCCAGCAGCTTGGGGGGCGGGACGAACCAAGAGACCCAGTACTTC. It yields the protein CASSLGGGTNQETQYF.

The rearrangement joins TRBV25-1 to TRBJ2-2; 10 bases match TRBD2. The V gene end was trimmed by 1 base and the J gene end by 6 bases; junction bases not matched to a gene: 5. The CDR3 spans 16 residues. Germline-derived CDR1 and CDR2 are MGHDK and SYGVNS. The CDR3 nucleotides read TGTGCCAGCAGTGAATTTGTAAGCGGGAGGGCCGGGGAGCTGTTTTTT. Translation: CASSEFVSGRAGELFF.

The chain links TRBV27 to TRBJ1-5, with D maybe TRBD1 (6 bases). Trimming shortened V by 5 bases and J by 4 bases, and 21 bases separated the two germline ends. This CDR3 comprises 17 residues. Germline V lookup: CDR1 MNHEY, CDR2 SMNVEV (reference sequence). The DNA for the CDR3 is TGTGCCAGCAGTATGACTCAGGACAGTGTGGGGAATCAGCCCCAGCATTTT. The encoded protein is CASSMTQDSVGNQPQHF.

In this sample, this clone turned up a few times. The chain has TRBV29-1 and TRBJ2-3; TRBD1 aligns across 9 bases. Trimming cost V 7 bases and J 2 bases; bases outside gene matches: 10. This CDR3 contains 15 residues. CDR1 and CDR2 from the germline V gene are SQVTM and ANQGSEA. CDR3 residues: CSGRGQGWDTDTQYF. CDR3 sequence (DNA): TGCAGCGGGAGGGGACAGGGATGGGACACAGATACGCAGTATTTT.

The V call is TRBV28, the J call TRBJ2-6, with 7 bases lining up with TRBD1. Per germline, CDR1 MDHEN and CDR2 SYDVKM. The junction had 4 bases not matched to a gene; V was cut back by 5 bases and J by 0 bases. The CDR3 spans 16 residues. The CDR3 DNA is TGTGCCAGCAGTGGACAGGTTTTCTCTGGGGCCAACGTCCTGACTTTC. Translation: CASSGQVFSGANVLTF. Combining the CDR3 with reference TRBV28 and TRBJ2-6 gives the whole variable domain DVKVTQSSRYLVKRTGEKVFLECVQDMDHENMFWYRQDPGLGLRLIYFSYDVKMKEKGDIPEGYSVSREKKERFSLILESASTNQTSMYLCASSGQVFSGANVLTFGAGSRLTVL.

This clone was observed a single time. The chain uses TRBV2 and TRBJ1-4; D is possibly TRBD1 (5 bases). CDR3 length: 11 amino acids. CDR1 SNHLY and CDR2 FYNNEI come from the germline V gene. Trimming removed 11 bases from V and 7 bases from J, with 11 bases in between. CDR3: CAGRQSEKLFF. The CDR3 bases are TGTGCCGGTAGACAGAGTGAAAAACTGTTTTTT.

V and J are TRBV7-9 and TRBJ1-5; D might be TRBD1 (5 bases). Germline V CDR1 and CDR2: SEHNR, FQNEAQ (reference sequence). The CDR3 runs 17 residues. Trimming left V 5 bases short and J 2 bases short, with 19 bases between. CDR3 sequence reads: CASSLWSGYNGNQPQHF. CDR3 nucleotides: TGTGCCAGCAGCCTTTGGTCAGGGTATAACGGCAATCAGCCCCAGCATTTT.

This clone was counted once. The CDR3 DNA is TGTGCCAGCAGTGAACAGGGGGAGAGTCAGCCCCAGCATTTT. It translates to CASSEQGESQPQHF. V is TRBV2 and J is TRBJ1-5; TRBD1 aligns across 7 bases. The J segment lost 6 bases and the V segment lost 2 bases, leaving 4 bases of the junction unmatched. The CDR3 length is 14 residues. In germline, CDR1 is SNHLY, CDR2 FYNNEI.

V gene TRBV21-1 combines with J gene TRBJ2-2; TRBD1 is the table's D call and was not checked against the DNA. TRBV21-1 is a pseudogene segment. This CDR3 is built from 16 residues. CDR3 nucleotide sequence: TGTGCCAGCAGCTCCGACAGGGGGCGCGCCACCGGGGAGCTGTTTTTT. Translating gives CASSSDRGRATGELFF.

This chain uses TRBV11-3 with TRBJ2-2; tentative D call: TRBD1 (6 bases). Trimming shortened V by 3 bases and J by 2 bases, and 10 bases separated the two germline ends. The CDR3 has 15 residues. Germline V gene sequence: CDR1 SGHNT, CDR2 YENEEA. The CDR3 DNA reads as TGTGCCAGCAGCTTCGGGACAACTAACACCGGGGAGCTGTTTTTT. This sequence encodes CASSFGTTNTGELFF. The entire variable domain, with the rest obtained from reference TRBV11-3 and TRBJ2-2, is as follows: EAGVVQSPRYKIIEKKQPVAFWCNPISGHNTLYWYLQNLGQGPELLIRYENEEAVDDSQLPKDRFSAERLKGVDSTLKIQPAELGDSAVYLCASSFGTTNTGELFFGEGSRLTVL.

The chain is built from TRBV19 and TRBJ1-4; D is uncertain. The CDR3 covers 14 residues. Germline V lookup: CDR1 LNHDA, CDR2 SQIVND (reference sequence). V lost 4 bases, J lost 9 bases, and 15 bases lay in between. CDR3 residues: CASSTLSQEQKLFF. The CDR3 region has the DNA TGTGCCAGTAGTACACTCTCGCAAGAGCAAAAACTGTTTTTT.

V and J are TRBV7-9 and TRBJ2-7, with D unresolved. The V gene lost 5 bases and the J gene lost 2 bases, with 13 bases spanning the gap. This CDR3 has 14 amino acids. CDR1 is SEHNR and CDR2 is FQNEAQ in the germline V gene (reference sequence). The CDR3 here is CASSPFEVPYEQYF. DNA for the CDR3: TGTGCCAGCAGCCCCTTTGAGGTCCCCTACGAGCAGTACTTC.